A single sample gave rise to the 6 T cell receptor beta chains below, sequenced in a study of cytomegalovirus exposure and HLA in healthy donors. Amplification used 60 Vbeta primers and 13 Jbeta primers. Repertoires were generated with immunoSEQ multiplex PCR, while TCRdb's copy carries only in-frame clones and drops some. This table holds about 170,000 clones. The sequenced sample was PBMCs. Source of these receptors: a woman aged 18-35 years in good health and CMV-seropositive.

The chain carries TRBV30 and TRBJ1-6, with D unresolved. The germline CDR1 and CDR2 sequences are GTSNPN and SVGIG (reference sequence). The CDR3 runs to 17 residues. Trimming shortened V by 0 bases and J by 9 bases, and 21 bases separated the two germline ends. CDR3: CAWSVKEARSSSSPLHF. Written as DNA, the CDR3 is TGTGCCTGGAGTGTAAAGGAGGCTCGAAGTTCAAGTTCACCCCTCCACTTT.

The rearrangement joins TRBV6-6 to TRBJ2-7; possibly TRBD2 for D (5 bases). The CDR3 spans 16 residues. Per germline, CDR1 MNHNY and CDR2 SVGAGI (reference sequence). Trimming pared 5 bases from V and 0 bases from J, leaving 17 bases between. CDR3 amino acids: CASSPIIGVGSYEQYF. CDR3 in DNA: TGTGCCAGCAGTCCAATTATCGGGGTGGGCTCCTACGAGCAGTACTTC.

The chain is built from TRBV2 and TRBJ2-1, with unresolved D. V was cut by 2 bases and J by 6 bases, with 11 bases left in between. CDR1 and CDR2 from the germline V gene are SNHLY and FYNNEI. The CDR3 covers 14 residues. DNA of the CDR3: TGTGCCAGCAGTGAAATGGAATCGGGCAATGAGCAGTTCTTC. This codes for CASSEMESGNEQFF.

In DNA, the CDR3 is TGTGCCTGGAGTGGAATAGCGGGGGCCTCCGGGGAGCTGTTTTTT. Translated, it gives CAWSGIAGASGELFF. This sequence joins TRBV30 and TRBJ2-2, with TRBD2 matching 9 bases. V was pared by 1 base and J by 6 bases, with 6 bases of the junction left unmatched. The CDR3 consists of 15 residues. Germline V gives CDR1 GTSNPN, CDR2 SVGIG (reference sequence).

The gene calls are TRBV30 and TRBJ2-3; maybe TRBD2 (5 bases). The CDR3 is 16 amino acids. Trimming cost V 0 bases and J 3 bases, with 16 bases left between them. Germline V lookup: CDR1 GTSNPN, CDR2 SVGIG (reference sequence). CDR3 sequence (DNA): TGTGCCTGGAGTGTAGCTTCCGAGAGGGCAACAGATACGCAGTATTTT. This sequence encodes CAWSVASERATDTQYF.

The CDR3 loop reads CASSPGQGAVDEQFF. The CDR3 DNA reads as TGTGCCAGCAGCCCTGGACAGGGGGCCGTGGATGAGCAGTTCTTC. This chain uses TRBV11-3 with TRBJ2-1, with 11 bases matching TRBD1. Germline CDR1 is SGHNT and CDR2 is YENEEA. The V segment lost 5 bases and the J segment 8 bases; nucleotides outside the gene matches: 8. CDR3 length: 15 amino acids.